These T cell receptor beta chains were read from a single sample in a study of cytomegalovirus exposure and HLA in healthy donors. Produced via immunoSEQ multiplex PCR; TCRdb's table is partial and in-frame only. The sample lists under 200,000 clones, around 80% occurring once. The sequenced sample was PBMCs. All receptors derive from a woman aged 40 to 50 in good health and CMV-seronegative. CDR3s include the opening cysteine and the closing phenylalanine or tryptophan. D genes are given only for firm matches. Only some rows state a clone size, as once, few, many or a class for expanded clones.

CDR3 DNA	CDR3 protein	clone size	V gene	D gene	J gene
TGTGCCAGCGGCCGGGGGGCTCTGGGCAATCAGCCCCAGCATTTT	CASGRGALGNQPQHF	few	TRBV7-2	.	TRBJ1-5
TGTGCCAGCAGCTTAGTAGCGTCTAGCGGATTCTACGAGCAGTACTTC	CASSLVASSGFYEQYF	.	TRBV7-2	TRBD2	TRBJ2-7
TGTGCCAGCACTGAGCAGGGGGCAGCTGGAAACACCATATATTTT	CASTEQGAAGNTIYF	.	TRBV2	TRBD1	TRBJ1-3
TGTGCCAGCAGCTTAGGAGCATTGGAGAACGGGGAGCTGTTTTTT	CASSLGALENGELFF	.	TRBV11-2	.	TRBJ2-2
TGCAGCGCTTTAGCGGGAGGGCCTTGCGAGCAGTACTTC	CSALAGGPCEQYF	.	TRBV29-1	TRBD2	TRBJ2-7
TGCGCCAGCATACCCGGTAGCGATTTCTACAATGAGCAGTTCTTC	CASIPGSDFYNEQFF	.	TRBV10-2	.	TRBJ2-1
TGTGCCAGTAGTATGCTGGGACAGGGGGTGGATGCTTTCTTT	CASSMLGQGVDAFF	.	TRBV19	TRBD1	TRBJ1-1
TGCAGCGTGAGAAGCGGGAGGACTCGATACAATGAGCAGTTCTTC	CSVRSGRTRYNEQFF	once	TRBV29-1	TRBD2	TRBJ2-1
TGTGCCAGCAGTCCCGGACAGGGAAGGGCTAATGAAAAACTGTTTTTT	CASSPGQGRANEKLFF	medium-sized	TRBV27	TRBD1	TRBJ1-4
TGTGCCAGCTCACCAAGTACTAGGAATGTAAAGGGCGAGCAGTACTTC	CASSPSTRNVKGEQYF	.	TRBV18	.	TRBJ2-7
TGTGCCAGCAGCTCCCGCTCCTACGAGCAGTACTTC	CASSSRSYEQYF	.	TRBV7-9	.	TRBJ2-7
TGTGCCATCAAGAGACTAGCGGGGTACTACGAGCAGTACTTC	CAIKRLAGYYEQYF	few	TRBV10-3	TRBD2	TRBJ2-7
TGTGCCAGCAGTTCGAGGGTTCTCCAAGAGACCCAGTACTTC	CASSSRVLQETQYF	.	TRBV27	.	TRBJ2-5
TGTGCCAGCAGCTTAGGCTACAGGGGGTGGGATACGCAGTATTTT	CASSLGYRGWDTQYF	.	TRBV11-2	TRBD1	TRBJ2-3
TGTGCCAGCCCGGGGACAGGGGATACTGAAGCTTTCTTT	CASPGTGDTEAFF	few	TRBV28	TRBD1	TRBJ1-1
TGTGCTAGCAGCTTGCACGGACAGGGAGTTTCCGGGGAGCTGTTTTTT	CASSLHGQGVSGELFF	.	TRBV7-7	TRBD1	TRBJ2-2
TGTGCCATCCCGAACGGGCATGGCCGAGGGGGTGGCTACACCTTC	CAIPNGHGRGGGYTF	.	TRBV19	.	TRBJ1-2
TGCGCCAGCAGCATCTATGATGGCGAGCAGTACTTC	CASSIYDGEQYF	.	TRBV5-1	.	TRBJ2-7
TGCAGCGTCCTATTCGGGGGGGGCTACACCTTC	CSVLFGGGYTF	.	TRBV29-1	.	TRBJ1-2